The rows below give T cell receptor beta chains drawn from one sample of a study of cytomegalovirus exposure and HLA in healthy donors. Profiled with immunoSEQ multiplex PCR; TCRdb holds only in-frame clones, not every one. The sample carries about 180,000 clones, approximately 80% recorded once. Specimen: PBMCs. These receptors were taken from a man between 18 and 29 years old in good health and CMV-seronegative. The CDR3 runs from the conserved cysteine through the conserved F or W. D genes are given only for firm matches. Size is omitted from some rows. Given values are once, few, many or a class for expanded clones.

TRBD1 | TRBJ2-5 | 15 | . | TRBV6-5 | CASSYSGTGRETQYF | TGTGCCAGCAGTTACTCTGGGACAGGGAGAGAGACCCAGTACTTC
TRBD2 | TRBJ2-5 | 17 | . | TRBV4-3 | CASSHRALAGGQETQYF | TGCGCCAGCAGCCATCGGGCCCTTGCGGGAGGCCAAGAGACCCAGTACTTC
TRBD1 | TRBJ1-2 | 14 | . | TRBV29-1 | CSVEAGTGKGGYTF | TGCAGCGTTGAAGCCGGGACAGGGAAGGGTGGCTACACCTTC
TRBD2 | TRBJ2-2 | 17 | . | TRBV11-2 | CASSLSGGYPNTGELFF | TGTGCCAGCAGCTTAAGCGGGGGTTATCCGAACACCGGGGAGCTGTTTTTT
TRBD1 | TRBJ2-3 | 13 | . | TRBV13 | CASSTGGPDTQYF | TGTGCCAGCAGCACAGGGGGCCCAGATACGCAGTATTTT
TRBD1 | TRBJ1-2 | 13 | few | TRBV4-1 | CASRTGDIYGYTF | TGCGCCAGCCGGACAGGGGACATCTATGGCTACACCTTC
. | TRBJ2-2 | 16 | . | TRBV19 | CASGLTTQGITGELFF | TGTGCCAGTGGTTTGACAACGCAGGGTATCACCGGGGAGCTGTTTTTT
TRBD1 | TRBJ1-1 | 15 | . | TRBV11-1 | CASSYLDRGNTEAFF | TGTGCCAGCAGCTACTTGGACAGGGGAAACACTGAAGCTTTCTTT
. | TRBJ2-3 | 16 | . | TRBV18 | CASSPLDSQITDTQYF | TGTGCCAGCTCACCACTCGACAGCCAAATCACAGATACGCAGTATTTT
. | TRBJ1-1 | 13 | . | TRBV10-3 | CAISLAGDTEAFF | TGTGCCATCAGCCTAGCAGGGGACACTGAAGCTTTCTTT
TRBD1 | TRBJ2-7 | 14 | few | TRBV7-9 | CASSQTGSPYEQYF | TGTGCCAGCAGCCAGACAGGGAGCCCCTACGAGCAGTACTTC
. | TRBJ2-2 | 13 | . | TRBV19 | CASSDRLEGELFF | TGTGCCAGTAGTGATCGGTTGGAGGGGGAGCTGTTTTTT
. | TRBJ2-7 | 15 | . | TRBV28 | CASSPPGLSIYEQYF | TGTGCCAGCAGCCCCCCCGGACTTTCAATCTACGAGCAGTACTTC
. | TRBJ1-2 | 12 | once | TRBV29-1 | CSVDGGEDGYTF | TGCAGCGTTGATGGAGGGGAGGATGGCTACACCTTC
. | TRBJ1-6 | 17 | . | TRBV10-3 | CAISEVSGIPGDSPLHF | TGTGCCATCAGTGAGGTTTCGGGGATACCCGGGGATTCACCCCTCCACTTT
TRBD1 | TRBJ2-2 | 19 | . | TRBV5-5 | CASSLEDRGRFLIAGELFF | TGTGCCAGCAGCTTGGAGGACAGGGGGCGTTTTTTGATAGCCGGGGAGCTGTTTTTT
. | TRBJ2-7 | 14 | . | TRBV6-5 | CASSYSSQNYEQYF | TGTGCCAGCAGTTACTCGTCACAGAACTACGAGCAGTACTTC
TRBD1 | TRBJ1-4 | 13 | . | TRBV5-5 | CASSSQTGEKLFF | TGTGCCAGCAGCTCTCAGACAGGGGAAAAACTGTTTTTT
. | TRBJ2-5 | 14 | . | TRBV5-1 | CASSILGHQETQYF | TGCGCCAGCAGCATCCTAGGTCACCAAGAGACCCAGTACTTC
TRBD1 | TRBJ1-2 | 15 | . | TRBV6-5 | CASSYSTGSNYGYTF | TGTGCCAGCAGTTACTCGACAGGGTCTAACTATGGCTACACCTTC
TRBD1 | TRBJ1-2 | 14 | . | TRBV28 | CASRGADRNYGYTF | TGTGCCAGCAGGGGTGCGGACAGGAACTATGGCTACACCTTC
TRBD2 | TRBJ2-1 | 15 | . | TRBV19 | CASCRGGASYNEQFF | TGTGCCAGTTGTCGGGGGGGGGCTTCCTACAATGAGCAGTTCTTC
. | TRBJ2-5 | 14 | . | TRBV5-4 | CASKQGNLEETQYF | TGTGCCAGCAAGCAGGGGAATCTGGAGGAGACCCAGTACTTC
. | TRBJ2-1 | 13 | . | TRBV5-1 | CASSLTGNNEQFF | TGCGCCAGCAGTCTTACAGGGAACAATGAGCAGTTCTTC
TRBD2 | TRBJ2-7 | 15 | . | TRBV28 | CASRRWASGRSVQYF | TGTGCCAGCAGGAGGTGGGCTAGCGGGAGGTCGGTGCAGTACTTC
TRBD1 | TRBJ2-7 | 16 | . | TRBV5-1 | CASSSPGTGPSREQYF | TGCGCCAGCAGCTCTCCCGGGACAGGGCCTAGTCGCGAGCAGTACTTC
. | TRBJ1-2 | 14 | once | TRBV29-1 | CSVSAGVPHYGYTF | TGCAGCGTTTCGGCAGGGGTCCCCCACTATGGCTACACCTTC
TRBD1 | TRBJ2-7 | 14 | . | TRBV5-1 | CASSPETGLYEQYF | TGCGCCAGCAGCCCCGAGACAGGGCTCTACGAGCAGTACTTC
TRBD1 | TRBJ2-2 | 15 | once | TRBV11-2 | CASSRLQGATGELFF | TGTGCCAGCAGCCGACTCCAGGGGGCGACCGGGGAGCTGTTTTTT
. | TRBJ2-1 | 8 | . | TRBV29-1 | CSVDEQFF | TGCAGCGTCGATGAGCAGTTCTTC
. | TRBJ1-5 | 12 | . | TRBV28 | CASSSRERPQHF | TGTGCCAGCAGTTCCCGAGAACGGCCCCAGCATTTT
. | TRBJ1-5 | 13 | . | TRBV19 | CASSDMSNQPQHF | TGTGCCAGCTCTGACATGAGCAATCAGCCCCAGCATTTT
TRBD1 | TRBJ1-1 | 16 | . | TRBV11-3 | CASSPAIGQGGTEAFF | TGTGCCAGCAGCCCAGCAATCGGACAGGGGGGCACTGAAGCTTTCTTT
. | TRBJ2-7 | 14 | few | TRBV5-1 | CASSGGGRVDEQYF | TGCGCCAGCTCGGGAGGGGGCAGGGTAGACGAGCAGTACTTC
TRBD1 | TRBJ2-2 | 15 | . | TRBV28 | CASTLEGQGSGELFF | TGTGCCAGCACTTTGGAAGGACAGGGAAGCGGGGAGCTGTTTTTT
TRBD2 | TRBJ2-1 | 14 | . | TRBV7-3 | CASSLMTSGNEQFF | TGTGCCAGCAGCTTAATGACTAGCGGCAATGAGCAGTTCTTC
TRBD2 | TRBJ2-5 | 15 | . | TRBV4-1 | CATRDLGGEEETQYF | TGCGCCACAAGGGATTTGGGAGGGGAGGAAGAGACCCAGTACTTC
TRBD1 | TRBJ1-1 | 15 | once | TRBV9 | CASSALGQSNTEAFF | TGTGCCAGCAGCGCCCTGGGACAGTCTAACACTGAAGCTTTCTTT
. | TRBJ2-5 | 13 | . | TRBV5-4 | CASSYGQQETQYF | TGTGCCAGCAGTTATGGACAGCAAGAGACCCAGTACTTC
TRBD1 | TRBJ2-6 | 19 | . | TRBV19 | CASRSGGSQGYSGANVLTF | TGTGCCAGTAGATCGGGCGGTTCACAGGGGTACTCTGGGGCCAACGTCCTGACTTTC
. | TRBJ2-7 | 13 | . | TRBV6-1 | CASSEAILNEQYF | TGTGCCAGCAGTGAAGCAATACTAAACGAGCAGTACTTC
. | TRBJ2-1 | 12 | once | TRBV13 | CASSQWTNEQFF | TGTGCCAGCAGCCAATGGACTAACGAGCAGTTCTTC
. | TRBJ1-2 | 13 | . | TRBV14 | CASSQDARGGYTF | TGTGCCAGCAGCCAAGATGCCAGAGGCGGCTACACCTTC
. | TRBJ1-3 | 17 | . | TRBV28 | CASRERGFRVIGNTIYF | TGTGCCAGCAGAGAAAGGGGTTTTCGGGTTATTGGAAACACCATATATTTT
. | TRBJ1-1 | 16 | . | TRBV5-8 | CASRIPSGAGGAEAFF | TGTGCCAGCAGAATTCCCAGCGGCGCAGGAGGGGCTGAAGCTTTCTTT
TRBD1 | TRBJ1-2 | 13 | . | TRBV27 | CASSLGQAYGYTF | TGTGCCAGCAGTTTGGGACAGGCCTATGGCTACACCTTC
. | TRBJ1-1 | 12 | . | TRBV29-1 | CSARRVNTEAFF | TGCAGCGCCCGGAGGGTGAACACTGAAGCTTTCTTT
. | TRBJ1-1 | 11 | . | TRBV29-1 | CSVVVNTEAFF | TGCAGCGTTGTAGTGAACACTGAAGCTTTCTTT
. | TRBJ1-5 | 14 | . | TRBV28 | CASGPRGGRQPQHF | TGTGCCAGCGGACCTAGGGGGGGGCGGCAGCCCCAGCATTTT
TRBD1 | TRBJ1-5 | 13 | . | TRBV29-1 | CSVQTGGGQPQHF | TGCAGCGTTCAGACAGGGGGCGGTCAGCCCCAGCATTTT
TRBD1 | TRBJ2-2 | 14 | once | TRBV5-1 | CASRDRGLSGELFF | TGCGCCAGCCGGGACAGGGGGCTGTCCGGGGAGCTGTTTTTT
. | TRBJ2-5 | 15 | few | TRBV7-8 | CASSLGQGGRETQYF | TGTGCCAGCAGCTTAGGCCAGGGGGGCCGGGAGACCCAGTACTTC
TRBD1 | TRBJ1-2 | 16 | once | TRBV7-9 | CASSDRYGQANYGYTF | TGTGCCAGCAGCGACCGTTACGGACAGGCTAACTATGGCTACACCTTC
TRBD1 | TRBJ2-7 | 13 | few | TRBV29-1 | CSARTGSTYEQYF | TGCAGCGCCAGGACAGGCAGTACCTACGAGCAGTACTTC
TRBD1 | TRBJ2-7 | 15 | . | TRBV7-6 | CASSIKGGTGYEQYF | TGTGCCAGCAGCATCAAAGGAGGGACAGGCTACGAGCAGTACTTC
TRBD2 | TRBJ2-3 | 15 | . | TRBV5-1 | CASSPQAGTTDTQYF | TGCGCCAGCAGTCCCCAAGCGGGAACCACAGATACGCAGTATTTT
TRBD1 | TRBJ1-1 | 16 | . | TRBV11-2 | CASSSSTGTANTEAFF | TGTGCCAGCAGCTCAAGTACCGGGACAGCTAACACTGAAGCTTTCTTT
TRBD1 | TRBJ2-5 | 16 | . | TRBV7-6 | CASSPGPSDRGETQYF | TGTGCCAGCAGCCCCGGTCCGTCGGACAGGGGGGAGACCCAGTACTTC